The entry below gives a single TCR beta chain sequence along with its context. This clonotype was seen many times. Its antigen is currently not known. Qualities for individual bases were not recorded, and no much larger clone is one base off. This specimen's treatment or condition label, interpreted: in vitro stimulation with specific CMV peptide epitopes to enrich CMV-specific T cells. The sample originates from a study of T cell repertoires in cytomegalovirus infection (dated by TCRdb to the late 2010s). Broadly, across the study: Recently identified HLA-C-restricted CMV epitopes, whose presentation resists viral immunomodulation, were targeted by peptide stimulations together with well-studied HLA-B-restricted epitopes. The HLA type of each donor mattered for the analysis, because public TCR beta signatures pointed to carriage of CMV infection along with the matching HLA type. Study-wide findings and limitations: In the ex vivo response, HLA-C-restricted CMV-specific TCR beta clonotypes were dominant, and in two of eight donors the single most frequent clonotype came from this HLA-C-restricted group. In both this cohort and an independent roughly 330-donor cohort, the cumulative frequency of public TCR beta family members distinguished carriers of CMV infection plus the relevant HLA type.

The instrument was an Illumina HiSeq 1500. Using fastp trimming at Q25 and MiXCR clonotype assembly, TCRdb reanalyzed the public sequencing data and kept in-frame beta chains. CDR3 protein duplicates are merged, each entry listing the most common genes and DNA. The sample table lists hundreds of thousands of distinct CDR3 sequences, roughly 33% of them with a count of one. The ten largest account for roughly 20% of the sample. The clonotype was recovered from a human donor in good health (CMV status not recorded). Some clones in this sample may be carry-over from other donors' samples. Sequenced here: cultured PBMCs, sampled from culture after CMV antigen stimulation.

Here the CDR3 is given as CASSLRSRTGELFF. Here is the DNA: TGTGCCAGCAGCTTGAGAAGCCGGACCGGGGAGCTGTTTTTT. Rearrangement joined TRBV7-2 to TRBJ2-2; too little of a D gene remains to name it. V lost 3 bases and J lost 5 bases; the stretch between them is 10 bases long. The CDR3 starts with the cysteine, ends with the phenylalanine, and has 14 residues. Just CDR3 DNA is preserved here, 42 bases in frame from base 1. Taken from the germline V gene, the CDR1 and CDR2 loops are SGHTA and FQGNSA.